The T cell receptor (beta chain) under discussion was sequenced for a study of CD8+ T cells in alopecia areata. Study as a whole: A regimen of oral tofacitinib, 5 to 10 mg twice daily, was given to treated patients.

As the sequencing template, cDNA was produced by extracting RNA and reverse transcribing it. Profiled with immunoSEQ multiplex PCR; TCRdb holds only in-frame clones, not every one. The table has a few hundred thousand clones, around 65% seen once. Treatment indicated: oral pan-JAK inhibitor, 5-10 mg twice daily. About this clone itself: The antigen is unknown.

The germline CDR1 and CDR2 sequences are SQVTM and ANQGSEA. The V end lost 2 bases, the J end lost 4 bases, and 9 bases lay between the germline ends. This CDR3 contains 13 residues. Study results and caveats: With tofacitinib ongoing, many expanded lesional clones persisted in both scalp and blood. Whereas mice showed it more clearly, TCR sharing across patients was murkier, possibly because of HLA.

This chain links TRBV29-1 with TRBJ2-1; D perhaps matches TRBD1 (6 bases). The TCR originated in a human donor with alopecia areata. Source: CD4+ T cells sorted from blood, taken at week 44, from a patient treated with tofacitinib. The CDR3 loop is CSVERQVYNEQFF. As DNA, the CDR3 is TGCAGCGTTGAACGACAGGTTTACAATGAGCAGTTCTTC.